The rows below give T cell receptor beta chains drawn from one sample of a study of cytomegalovirus exposure and HLA in healthy donors. Produced via immunoSEQ multiplex PCR; TCRdb's table is partial and in-frame only. The sample includes fewer than 200,000 clones, roughly four fifths of them seen just once. Sequenced input: PBMCs. These receptors were collected from a man aged 45 to 65 in good health and CMV-seronegative. CDR3s include the opening cysteine and the closing phenylalanine or tryptophan. D genes are given only for firm matches.

d_call | j_call | v_call | cdr3_nt | cdr3_aa
TRBD2 | TRBJ2-3 | TRBV5-4 | TGTGCCAGCATGAAGCGGGAGTTAGGCACAGATACGCAGTATTTT | CASMKRELGTDTQYF
. | TRBJ1-1 | TRBV7-9 | TGTGCCAGCAGCTCAGGCAGACGATCTCGCTTGAACACTGAAGCTTTCTTT | CASSSGRRSRLNTEAFF
. | TRBJ1-2 | TRBV4-3 | TGCGCCAGCAGCCAAGACCAGGGGCTGAGCTATGGCTACACCTTC | CASSQDQGLSYGYTF
TRBD1 | TRBJ1-2 | TRBV6-5 | TGTGCCAGCAGTTTGTTCAGGACAGGGACAAATGGCTACACCTTC | CASSLFRTGTNGYTF
. | TRBJ2-7 | TRBV5-1 | TGCGCCAGCAGCTTTAACAGGGCGTACGAGCAGTACTTC | CASSFNRAYEQYF
TRBD2 | TRBJ2-2 | TRBV4-1 | TGCGCCAGCAGCCCGGGGGGGCTAGCGGGAGGGCCCACCGGGGAGCTGTTTTTT | CASSPGGLAGGPTGELFF
. | TRBJ1-4 | TRBV5-1 | TGCGCCAGCAGCCGGGGGGGCAGTGCAACTAATGAAAAACTGTTTTTT | CASSRGGSATNEKLFF
TRBD1 | TRBJ1-1 | TRBV4-3 | TGCGCCAGCAGCCGCGGACAGGGGACTTCGAACACTGAAGCTTTCTTT | CASSRGQGTSNTEAFF
TRBD2 | TRBJ2-3 | TRBV29-1 | TGCAGCGCCGGAGCGGGAGGGGGCACAGATACGCAGTATTTT | CSAGAGGGTDTQYF
. | TRBJ1-2 | TRBV5-6 | TGTGCCAGCAGCACGAACAGGGCTTACACCTTC | CASSTNRAYTF